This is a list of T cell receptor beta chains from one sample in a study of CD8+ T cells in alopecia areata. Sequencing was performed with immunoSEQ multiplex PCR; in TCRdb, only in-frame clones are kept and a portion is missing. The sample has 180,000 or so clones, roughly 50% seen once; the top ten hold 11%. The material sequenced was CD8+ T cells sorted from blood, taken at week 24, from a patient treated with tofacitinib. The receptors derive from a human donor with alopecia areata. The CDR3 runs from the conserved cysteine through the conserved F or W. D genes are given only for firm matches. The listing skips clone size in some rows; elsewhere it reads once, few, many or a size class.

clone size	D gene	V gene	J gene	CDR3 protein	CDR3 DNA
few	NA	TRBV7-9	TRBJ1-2	CASSPRGDYGYTF	TGTGCCAGCAGCCCCAGGGGAGACTATGGCTACACCTTC
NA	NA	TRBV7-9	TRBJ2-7	CASSSSGLTRGQYF	TGTGCCAGCAGCTCTTCGGGACTTACTCGAGGGCAGTACTTC
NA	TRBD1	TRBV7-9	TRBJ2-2	CASSQQGTYTGELFF	TGTGCCAGCAGTCAACAGGGGACGTACACCGGGGAGCTGTTTTTT
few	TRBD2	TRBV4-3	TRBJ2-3	CASSQVGTSGGYTDTQYF	TGCGCCAGCAGCCAAGTGGGGACTAGCGGGGGATACACAGATACGCAGTATTTT
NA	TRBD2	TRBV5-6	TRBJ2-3	CASSSGGDTQYF	TGTGCCAGCAGCTCCGGGGGGGATACGCAGTATTTT
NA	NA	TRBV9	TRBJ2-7	CASSVATGVAYEQYF	TGTGCCAGCAGCGTAGCAACAGGCGTAGCCTACGAGCAGTACTTC
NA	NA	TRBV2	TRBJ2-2	CASSEDANGELFF	TGTGCCAGCAGTGAAGATGCAAACGGGGAGCTGTTTTTT
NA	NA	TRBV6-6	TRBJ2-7	CASSYSGQQYF	TGTGCCAGCAGTTACTCTGGTCAGCAGTACTTC
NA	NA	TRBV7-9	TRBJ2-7	CASSLVPDRKLEQYF	TGTGCCAGCAGCTTAGTACCAGACAGAAAACTCGAGCAGTACTTC
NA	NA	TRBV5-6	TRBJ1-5	CASSDGDGQPQHF	TGTGCCAGCAGCGACGGGGATGGACAGCCCCAGCATTTT
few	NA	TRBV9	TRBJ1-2	CASSGEDWGYGYTF	TGTGCCAGCAGCGGAGAGGATTGGGGCTATGGCTACACCTTC
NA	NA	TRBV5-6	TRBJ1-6	CASSFGTSLSSPLHF	TGTGCCAGCAGCTTTGGGACAAGTTTAAGCTCACCCCTCCACTTT
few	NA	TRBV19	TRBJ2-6	CASSEGSGANVLTF	TGTGCCAGTAGTGAGGGATCCGGGGCCAACGTCCTGACTTTC
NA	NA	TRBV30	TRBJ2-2	CAWSDTGELFF	TGTGCCTGGAGTGACACCGGGGAGCTGTTTTTT
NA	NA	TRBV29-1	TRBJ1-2	CSVPWGTHGYTF	TGCAGCGTCCCTTGGGGAACCCATGGCTACACCTTC
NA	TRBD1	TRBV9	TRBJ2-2	CASSHHEDRGYTGELFF	TGTGCCAGCAGTCATCACGAAGACAGGGGTTACACCGGGGAGCTGTTTTTT
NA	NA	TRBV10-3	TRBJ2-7	CAISEGNYEQYF	TGTGCCATCAGTGAGGGCAACTACGAGCAGTACTTC
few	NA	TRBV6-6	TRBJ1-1	CASSYGSGGTEAFF	TGTGCCAGCAGTTACGGGTCCGGCGGCACTGAAGCTTTCTTT
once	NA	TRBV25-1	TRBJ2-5	CASSKETQYF	TGTGCCAGCAGCAAAGAGACCCAGTACTTC
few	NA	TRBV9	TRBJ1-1	CASSVNRAGGTEAFF	TGTGCCAGCAGCGTTAACAGAGCTGGGGGCACTGAAGCTTTCTTT
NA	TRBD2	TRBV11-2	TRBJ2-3	CASSLEASGGLPTDTQYF	TGTGCCAGCAGCCTGGAGGCTAGCGGGGGGCTCCCTACAGATACGCAGTATTTT
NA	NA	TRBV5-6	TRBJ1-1	CASSADKEGTEAFF	TGTGCCAGCAGCGCAGACAAGGAGGGGACTGAAGCTTTCTTT